These T cell receptor beta chains were read from a single sample in a study of OX40 agonist ivuxolimab in advanced cancers. Here immunoSEQ multiplex PCR was the method, and the copy in TCRdb shows in-frame clones only, minus some. Seen here are some 80,000 clones, around nine tenths observed once, and the top ten hold more than 0.65%. The specimen was CD4+ or CD8+ T cells sorted from blood, collected in a trial of the OX40 agonist ivuxolimab. These receptors originate from an adult with an advanced solid tumor such as melanoma, head and neck, liver or kidney cancer. The CDR3 runs from the conserved cysteine through the conserved F or W. Each record gives: J gene, V gene, clone size, D gene, CDR3 DNA, CDR3 protein. D genes are given only for firm matches. The size of a clone is reported for some rows only, either as once, few or many, or as a class for expanded clones.

>TRBJ2-5|TRBV9|NA|TRBD1
TGTGCCAGCAGCGCCCGGACAGGGGGGAAAGAGACCCAGTACTTC
CASSARTGGKETQYF
>TRBJ2-7|TRBV6-5|NA|TRBD2
TGTGCCAGCAGTTACTCGATTACTAGCGGGGTGGGTGAGCAGTACTTC
CASSYSITSGVGEQYF
>TRBJ2-1|TRBV19|NA|NA
TGTGCCAGTAGTATAAGTAGCGCCCTATACAATGAGCAGTTCTTC
CASSISSALYNEQFF
>TRBJ1-1|TRBV11-2|NA|NA
TGTGCCAGCAGCTTCAGCAGGAACACTGAAGCTTTCTTT
CASSFSRNTEAFF
>TRBJ1-6|TRBV14|NA|NA
TGTGCCAGCAGCCAAGCCGGAACCGGGACGGGTTGGTCACCCCTCCACTTT
CASSQAGTGTGWSPLHF
>TRBJ1-3|TRBV30|NA|NA
TGTGCCTACACAGGGTCTGGAAACACCATATATTTT
CAYTGSGNTIYF
>TRBJ1-1|TRBV10-3|NA|NA
TGTGCCATCAGTGCCAGGGAGAACACTGAAGCTTTCTTT
CAISARENTEAFF
>TRBJ2-3|TRBV27|NA|NA
TGTGCCAGCAGTTTAGCGTTAGCGACAGATACGCAGTATTTT
CASSLALATDTQYF
>TRBJ1-6|TRBV19|few|TRBD1
TGTGCCAGTAGTCCTTGGACAGGGGCTAATTCACCCCTCCACTTT
CASSPWTGANSPLHF
>TRBJ2-3|TRBV5-1|NA|TRBD2
TGCGCCAGCAGCCCCCTTGGGGGGGAAAGGGATACGCAGTATTTT
CASSPLGGERDTQYF
>TRBJ2-7|TRBV5-1|once|NA
TGCGCCAGCAGCTATAGCGGTAGCTCCTACGAGCAGTACTTC
CASSYSGSSYEQYF
>TRBJ1-1|TRBV10-1|NA|NA
TGCGCCAGCAGGGAGACGGTGAACACTGAAGCTTTCTTT
CASRETVNTEAFF
>TRBJ2-7|TRBV6-5|NA|NA
TGTGCCAGCAGCCCAAGGAGAGGGACCTACGAGCAGTACTTC
CASSPRRGTYEQYF
>TRBJ2-1|TRBV11-3|NA|TRBD1
TGTGCCAGCAGCTTCCTGGGGACAGCCTACAATGAGCAGTTCTTC
CASSFLGTAYNEQFF
>TRBJ2-1|TRBV7-3|NA|TRBD1
TGTGCCAGCAGCGCAACAGGGGGCGCGGGGAATGAGCAGTTCTTC
CASSATGGAGNEQFF
>TRBJ1-1|TRBV9|NA|NA
TGTGCCAGCAGCCCCGGGGGGACATTGAACACTGAAGCTTTCTTT
CASSPGGTLNTEAFF
>TRBJ2-2|TRBV5-1|NA|TRBD1
TGCGCCAGCAGCTTCCTCCAACAGGGGGCGTCCGGGGAGCTGTTTTTT
CASSFLQQGASGELFF
>TRBJ2-7|TRBV10-3|NA|TRBD1
TGTGCCATCAGTGCCCCTAAACCGGGACAGGAGCCTTACGAGCAGTACTTC
CAISAPKPGQEPYEQYF
>TRBJ2-1|TRBV12-5|NA|NA
TGTGCTAGTGGTCTCCGGATGAGGGGTGAGCAGTTCTTC
CASGLRMRGEQFF
>TRBJ2-1|TRBV7-3|NA|NA
TGTGCCAGCAGCTCTCTGGCACGCTACAATGAGCAGTTCTTC
CASSSLARYNEQFF
>TRBJ1-4|TRBV18|NA|NA
TGTGCCAGCTCACCAGGACCGGAGGGGCCGTCTTTTTTT
CASSPGPEGPSFF
>TRBJ1-2|TRBV11-2|NA|TRBD1
TGTGCCAGCAGCTTAAATTCCGGGACAGTCTATGGCTACACCTTC
CASSLNSGTVYGYTF
>TRBJ1-2|TRBV2|NA|NA
TGTGCCAGCAGTGAGACCAGGGTGGGAGGCTACACCTTC
CASSETRVGGYTF
>TRBJ1-1|TRBV7-6|NA|NA
TGTGCCAGCAGCTTGCAGAGGGACACTGAAGCTTTCTTT
CASSLQRDTEAFF
>TRBJ2-1|TRBV18|once|TRBD1
TGTGCCAGCTCACCACTGACAGGGGGCTCCTACAATGAGCAGTTCTTC
CASSPLTGGSYNEQFF
>TRBJ2-2|TRBV7-3|NA|NA
TGTGCCAGCAGCTTGGGACCCATCGGGACCGGGGAGCTGTTTTTT
CASSLGPIGTGELFF
>TRBJ1-2|TRBV30|NA|NA
TGTGCCTGGAGCGCCGGAGGTGGCTACACCTTC
CAWSAGGGYTF
>TRBJ1-1|TRBV30|NA|TRBD1
TGTGCCTGGAGTGTTGGGGCAGGGGGCAACACTGAAGCTTTCTTT
CAWSVGAGGNTEAFF
>TRBJ1-4|TRBV2|NA|NA
TGTGCCAGCAGTGAGGGGACACAAAATGAAAAACTGTTTTTT
CASSEGTQNEKLFF
>TRBJ2-1|TRBV30|NA|NA
TGTGCCTGGAGTCCCGGACTGAATGAGCAGTTCTTC
CAWSPGLNEQFF
>TRBJ2-5|TRBV21-1|NA|NA
TGTGCCAGCAGCAAATTCTGGCAAGAGACCCAGTACTTC
CASSKFWQETQYF
>TRBJ2-7|TRBV5-1|NA|TRBD2
TGCGCCAGCAGCTTCCGGGCCCGGGAGGACGAGCAGTACTTC
CASSFRAREDEQYF
>TRBJ1-2|TRBV19|NA|TRBD1
TGTGCCAGTAGGCGGACAGGGGATAACTATGGCTACACCTTC
CASRRTGDNYGYTF
>TRBJ1-3|TRBV9|NA|NA
TGTGCCAGCAGCGTAGGGCGGGCGGGAGGAAACACCATATATTTT
CASSVGRAGGNTIYF
>TRBJ1-4|TRBV5-1|NA|NA
TGCGCCAGCAGCTTGGGAATCGGGGGCTCAACTAATGAAAAACTGTTTTTT
CASSLGIGGSTNEKLFF
>TRBJ2-3|TRBV6-1|NA|NA
TGTGCCAGCTTGAACAAGGAAGGGGTATCCAGAGAGCAGTATTTT
CASLNKEGVSREQYF
>TRBJ2-7|TRBV30|NA|NA
TGTGCCTGGAGCCCCCTCTTCATGAGGTCTGGCTCCTACGAGCAGTACTTC
CAWSPLFMRSGSYEQYF
>TRBJ2-3|TRBV11-2|once|NA
TGTGCCAGCAGCTTACGACTAGTAACTAGCACAGATACGCAGTATTTT
CASSLRLVTSTDTQYF
>TRBJ2-2|TRBV19|NA|NA
TGTGCCAGTAGTATAGATAGGACTGAGAACACCGGGGAGCTGTTTTTT
CASSIDRTENTGELFF
>TRBJ2-5|TRBV30|NA|NA
TGTGCCTGGAGCCTCCTACACGAGGGGTTTTTGGAGACCCAGTACTTC
CAWSLLHEGFLETQYF
>TRBJ2-7|TRBV7-9|NA|NA
TGTGCCAGCAGCTTAGGGACAGATGCCTACGAGCAGTACTTC
CASSLGTDAYEQYF
>TRBJ1-1|TRBV11-2|NA|NA
TGTGCCAGCAGCCGTTCTTTAAGGGGGGACACTGAAGCTTTCTTT
CASSRSLRGDTEAFF
>TRBJ1-3|TRBV28|NA|NA
TGTGCCAGCAGTCCCCGCTCGGGGTCTGGAAACACCATATATTTT
CASSPRSGSGNTIYF
>TRBJ1-5|TRBV6-5|NA|TRBD1
TGTGCCAGCAGTCCCAGGGGGCTCGGCAATCAGCCCCAGCATTTT
CASSPRGLGNQPQHF
>TRBJ2-3|TRBV7-9|NA|TRBD1
TGTGCCAGCAGCCCGAACCTTAACAGGGGTAGCACAGATACGCAGTATTTT
CASSPNLNRGSTDTQYF